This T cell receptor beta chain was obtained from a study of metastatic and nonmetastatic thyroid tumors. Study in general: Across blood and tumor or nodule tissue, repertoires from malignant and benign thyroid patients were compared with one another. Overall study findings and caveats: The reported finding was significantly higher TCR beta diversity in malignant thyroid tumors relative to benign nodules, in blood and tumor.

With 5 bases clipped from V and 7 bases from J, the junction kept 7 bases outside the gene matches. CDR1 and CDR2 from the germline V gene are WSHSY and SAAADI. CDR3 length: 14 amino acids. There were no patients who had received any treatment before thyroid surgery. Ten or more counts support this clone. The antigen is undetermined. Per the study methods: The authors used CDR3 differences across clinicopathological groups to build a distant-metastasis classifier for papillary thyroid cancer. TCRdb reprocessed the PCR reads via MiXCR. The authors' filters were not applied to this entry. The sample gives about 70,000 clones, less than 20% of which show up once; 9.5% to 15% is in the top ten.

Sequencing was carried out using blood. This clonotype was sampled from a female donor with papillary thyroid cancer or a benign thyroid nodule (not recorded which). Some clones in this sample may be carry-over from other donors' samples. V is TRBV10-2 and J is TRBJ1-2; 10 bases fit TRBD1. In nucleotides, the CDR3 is TGCGCCAGCAGTCCCGGGACAGGGGTCGGTGGCTACACCTTC. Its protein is CASSPGTGVGGYTF.